This T cell receptor (beta chain) came from a study of shared clonotypes between healthy human individuals. Study information: Participating donors consisted of two women and a few men aged 18 to 49. Study-level results: There were few donors, and this limited the genetic and exposure-history diversity represented.

Samples underwent the assay at deep level. Under the authors' procedure: Filtering differed for immunoSEQ, which gave only junction sequences without quality scores. Produced via immunoSEQ multiplex PCR; TCRdb's table is partial and in-frame only. V, J and clone size derive from that table, while D and trimming were established from the DNA sequence. The repertoire consists of roughly 500,000 clones, with approximately 80% occurring once and the leading ten covering around 12%. J lost 6 bases, V lost 6 bases, and 8 bases had no gene match. From germline, CDR1 is SNHLY and CDR2 FYNNEI. This CDR3 spans 15 amino acids. This clone was counted a single time. Its target is not known.

This chain links TRBV2 with TRBJ2-7; TRBD2 matches at 13 bases. The sequence came from a woman in her thirties or forties in good health. Some clones in this sample may be carry-over from other donors' samples. The sequenced sample consisted of PBMCs. The CDR3 is CASSYGGTSGIEQYF. As DNA, the CDR3 is TGTGCCAGCAGCTACGGGGGGACTAGCGGGATCGAGCAGTACTTC.